This is a list of T cell receptor beta chains from one sample in a study of blood T cell repertoires in COVID-19. Only in-frame clones appear in the TCRdb table, and some are missing; sequencing was by immunoSEQ multiplex PCR. The top ten clones hold about 3.9% of a sample with 260,000 or so clones, about four fifths of them seen once. The sample was PBMCs or T cells enriched from blood (not recorded which). The source of these receptors is a woman in her thirties or forties who had been exposed to COVID-19. Each CDR3 is given with its conserved first and last residue. The D gene is left open where the match is weak. Part of the rows lack a size; the others show once, few, many or a class for expanded clones.

j_call | d_call | v_call | clone_size | cdr3_aa | cdr3_nt
TRBJ2-7 | NA | TRBV12-3/TRBV12-4 | NA | CASQNQGRHEQYF | TGTGCCAGCCAAAATCAGGGGAGACACGAGCAGTACTTC
TRBJ2-1 | NA | TRBV27 | NA | CASSPVGEEYEQFF | TGTGCCAGCAGTCCTGTGGGGGAGGAATATGAGCAGTTCTTC
TRBJ1-2 | NA | TRBV27 | NA | CASSPLGEGRHSGHGYTF | TGTGCCAGCAGTCCCCTCGGGGAGGGTCGTCACTCTGGCCATGGCTACACCTTC
TRBJ2-1 | TRBD1 | TRBV15 | NA | CATSRESPGQIYNEQFF | TGTGCCACCAGCAGAGAGTCTCCGGGACAGATTTACAATGAGCAGTTCTTC
TRBJ2-1 | TRBD2 | TRBV7-9 | NA | CASSLGTSSYNEQFF | TGTGCCAGCAGCCTCGGGACTAGCTCCTACAATGAGCAGTTCTTC
TRBJ2-7 | TRBD2 | TRBV6-6 | few | CASSVGGSSSYEQYF | TGTGCCAGCAGTGTCGGGGGGAGTTCCTCCTACGAGCAGTACTTC
TRBJ1-6 | TRBD1 | TRBV7-3 | NA | CASSSGQESSPLHF | TGTGCCAGCAGCTCAGGACAGGAAAGTTCACCCCTCCACTTT
TRBJ1-4 | NA | TRBV5-1 | NA | CASSIAGNGATNEKLFF | TGCGCCAGCAGCATTGCAGGAAACGGTGCAACTAATGAAAAACTGTTTTTT
TRBJ2-5 | NA | TRBV24-1 | NA | CATSDPGWGETQYF | TGTGCCACCAGTGATCCAGGGTGGGGTGAGACCCAGTACTTC
TRBJ2-7 | TRBD2 | TRBV3-1/TRBV3-2 | NA | CASSQRGDSYEQYF | TGTGCCAGCAGCCAACGGGGGGACTCCTACGAGCAGTACTTC
TRBJ1-5 | NA | TRBV19 | NA | CASSIDGGFNQPQHF | TGTGCCAGTAGTATAGACGGGGGTTTCAATCAGCCCCAGCATTTT
TRBJ2-2 | NA | TRBV5-1 | NA | CASSLAGQTNTGELFF | TGCGCCAGCAGCTTGGCGGGTCAAACGAACACCGGGGAGCTGTTTTTT
TRBJ2-5 | NA | TRBV7-2 | NA | CASSPHSAQAETQYF | TGTGCCAGCAGCCCCCACTCCGCCCAGGCCGAGACCCAGTACTTC
TRBJ1-1 | NA | TRBV6-2/TRBV6-3 | NA | CASSYGAVVIF | TGTGCCAGCAGTTACGGGGCAGTGGTGATCTTT
TRBJ1-1 | NA | TRBV27 | NA | CASSFGGRPMNTEAFF | TGTGCCAGCAGTTTTGGAGGGAGGCCCATGAACACTGAAGCTTTCTTT
TRBJ2-7 | NA | TRBV19 | NA | CASSPQGTLSYEQYF | TGTGCCAGTAGTCCTCAGGGGACCCTCTCCTACGAGCAGTACTTC
TRBJ2-3 | NA | TRBV20-1 | NA | CSTSREDTQYF | TGCAGTACCTCCCGCGAAGATACGCAGTATTTT
TRBJ2-7 | NA | TRBV7-9 | NA | CASSLAKAGVGYEQYF | TGTGCCAGCAGCTTAGCGAAGGCAGGGGTAGGGTACGAGCAGTACTTC
TRBJ1-3 | NA | TRBV7-3 | NA | CASSQGPSMGNTIYF | TGTGCCAGCAGCCAGGGGCCCTCCATGGGTAACACCATATATTTT
TRBJ2-5 | TRBD2 | TRBV9 | NA | CASSVAGLAGGSETQYF | TGTGCCAGCAGCGTAGCGGGACTAGCGGGGGGTTCAGAGACCCAGTACTTC
TRBJ2-2 | TRBD2 | TRBV7-2 | NA | CASSPVWLAGGVLFF | TGTGCCAGCAGCCCAGTCTGGCTAGCGGGGGGGGTGCTGTTTTTT
TRBJ2-7 | NA | TRBV10-3 | NA | CAISPGALGEQYF | TGTGCCATCAGCCCTGGAGCCCTCGGCGAGCAGTACTTC
TRBJ2-1 | NA | TRBV5-1 | NA | CASSSTAWVDNEQFF | TGCGCCAGCAGCTCGACTGCCTGGGTCGACAATGAGCAGTTCTTC
TRBJ1-1 | NA | TRBV27 | NA | CASSFQMNTEAFF | TGTGCCAGCAGTTTTCAGATGAACACTGAAGCTTTCTTT
TRBJ1-3 | TRBD1 | TRBV7-9 | NA | CASTKDRFGNTIYF | TGTGCCAGCACCAAGGACAGGTTCGGAAACACCATATATTTT
TRBJ2-3 | TRBD2 | TRBV7-2 | NA | CASSPAGRGGIDTQYF | TGTGCCAGCAGCCCGGCGGGGCGGGGGGGAATAGATACGCAGTATTTT
TRBJ2-3 | TRBD2 | TRBV6-2/TRBV6-3 | NA | CASSYPRGGNTQYF | TGTGCCAGCAGTTACCCCCGGGGGGGAAATACGCAGTATTTT
TRBJ1-1 | NA | TRBV14 | NA | CASSQRGGLNTEAFF | TGTGCCAGCAGCCAAAGAGGAGGGCTGAACACTGAAGCTTTCTTT
TRBJ2-2 | NA | TRBV4-1 | NA | CASSQERGLSGELFF | TGCGCCAGCAGCCAAGAAAGAGGGTTGAGCGGGGAGCTGTTTTTT
TRBJ2-4 | TRBD1 | TRBV10-3 | once | CAISELDRGAKNIQYF | TGTGCCATCAGTGAGCTAGACAGGGGGGCCAAAAACATTCAGTACTTC
TRBJ2-7 | NA | TRBV27 | NA | CAPQATQGNYEQYF | TGTGCCCCCCAGGCGACCCAGGGGAACTACGAGCAGTACTTC
TRBJ2-3 | NA | TRBV14 | NA | CASSRTPGDPTDTQYF | TGTGCCAGCAGCCGCACCCCGGGGGACCCCACAGATACGCAGTATTTT
TRBJ2-7 | TRBD1 | TRBV29-1 | NA | CSVIQGADEQYF | TGCAGCGTGATCCAGGGGGCTGACGAGCAGTACTTC
TRBJ1-5 | NA | TRBV7-2 | NA | CASRHRTDSNQPQHF | TGTGCCAGCAGACATCGGACAGATAGCAATCAGCCCCAGCATTTT
TRBJ2-1 | NA | TRBV11-2 | once | CASSLVGGRSYNEQFF | TGTGCCAGCAGCTTAGTGGGGGGACGCTCCTACAATGAGCAGTTCTTC
TRBJ1-4 | NA | TRBV21-1 | NA | CASSPIPGQGRYEKLFF | TGTGCCAGCAGCCCCATCCCGGGACAGGGGAGGTATGAAAAACTGTTTTTT
TRBJ2-2 | TRBD1 | TRBV11-2 | NA | CASSLQGAGELFF | TGTGCCAGCAGCCTACAGGGGGCCGGGGAGCTGTTTTTT
TRBJ1-2 | NA | TRBV10-2 | few | CASRGQTNYGYTF | TGCGCCAGCAGAGGACAGACTAACTATGGCTACACCTTC